The 3 T cell receptor beta chains below were found in one sample sequenced in a study of cytomegalovirus exposure and HLA in healthy donors. Profiled with immunoSEQ multiplex PCR; TCRdb holds only in-frame clones, not every one. The data hold some 130,000 clones, with roughly four fifths observed a single time. The sequenced material came from PBMCs. These receptors all come from a man aged 25-45 years in good health and CMV-seropositive.

In its sample, this clone was seen a few times. The rearrangement joins TRBV7-6 to TRBJ2-7; a possible D gene is TRBD1 (7 bases). The germline V gene has CDR1 SGHVS and CDR2 FNYEAQ. The CDR3 length is 13 residues. V dropped 1 base and J dropped 6 bases, with 10 bases sitting between them. CDR3 sequence (DNA): TGTGCCAGCAGCTTAGGGGGGGACAGCGAGCAGTACTTC. Residues: CASSLGGDSEQYF.

This clone has more than one count but fewer than ten. V and J are TRBV5-4 and TRBJ1-2; D may be TRBD1 (6 bases). Deletions cut 5 bases from V and 5 bases from J, with 19 bases between. Germline loops: CDR1 SGHNT, CDR2 YYREEE (reference sequence). This CDR3 spans 15 amino acids. The CDR3 is CASRRMGALSYGYTF. CDR3 nucleotides: TGTGCCAGCAGACGGATGGGGGCGTTGAGTTATGGCTACACCTTC.

V gene TRBV5-1 combines with J gene TRBJ2-2, with 9 bases lining up with TRBD1. V lost 0 bases and J lost 3; bases outside the gene matches: 3. CDR3 length: 16 residues. Germline assignment: CDR1 SGHRS and CDR2 YFSETQ. The DNA for the CDR3 is TGCGCCAGCAGCTTGGAAGGACAGGGGCACACCGGGGAGCTGTTTTTT. This codes for CASSLEGQGHTGELFF.